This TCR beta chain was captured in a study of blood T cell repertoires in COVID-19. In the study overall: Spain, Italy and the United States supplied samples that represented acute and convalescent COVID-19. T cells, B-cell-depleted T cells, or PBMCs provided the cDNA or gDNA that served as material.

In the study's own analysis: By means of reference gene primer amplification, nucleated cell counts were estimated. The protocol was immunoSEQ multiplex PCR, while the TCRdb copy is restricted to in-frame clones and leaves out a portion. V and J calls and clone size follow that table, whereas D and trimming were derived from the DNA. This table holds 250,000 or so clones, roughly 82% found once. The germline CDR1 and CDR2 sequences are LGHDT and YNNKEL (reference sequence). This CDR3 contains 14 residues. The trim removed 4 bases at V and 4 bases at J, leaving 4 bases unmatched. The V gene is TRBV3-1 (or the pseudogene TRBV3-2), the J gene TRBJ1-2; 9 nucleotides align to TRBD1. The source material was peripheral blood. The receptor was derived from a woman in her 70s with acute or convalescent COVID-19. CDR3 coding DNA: TGTGCCAGCAGCCCCACAGGGGGCGTCTATGGCTACACCTTC. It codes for CASSPTGGVYGYTF.